This T cell receptor (beta chain) was obtained from a study of shared clonotypes between healthy human individuals. Findings of the study overall: Clonotypes which were not shared had lower generation probabilities than clonotypes that all four donors shared. Rarefaction indicated that sorted-subset sequencing remained incomplete although depth was large.

In the case of this clone: Antigen specificity is unknown.

This CDR3 comprises 16 residues. In germline, CDR1 is SGDLS, CDR2 YYNGEE. J gave up 4 bases and V 4 bases, and 8 bases lay outside the gene matches. Sequencing was performed with immunoSEQ multiplex PCR; in TCRdb, only in-frame clones are kept and a portion is missing. The data show some 1,100,000 clones, 78% seen once. This clonotype was obtained from a man younger than 35 in good health. Some clones in this sample may be carry-over from other donors' samples. The chain couples TRBV9 to TRBJ2-5; 12 nucleotides match TRBD2. Sequences were obtained from memory CD4+ T cells from PBMCs. The subset denotes: CD45RA-negative fraction. The CDR3 DNA is TGTGCCAGCAGCCTCCTAGCGGGAGGGACCCCAGAGACCCAGTACTTC. It is translated as CASSLLAGGTPETQYF.